This TCR beta chain was observed in a study of control samples from healthy donors and cancer patients. The CDR3 loop spans 14 amino acids. Germline CDR1 and CDR2: SGHRS and YFSETQ. Trimming cost V 3 bases and J 4 bases; bases outside gene matches: 2. Clones were read by immunoSEQ multiplex PCR, and TCRdb kept only the in-frame ones, dropping some. This table holds about 120,000 clones, 75% to 90% found once. The specimen was PBMCs. The sequence derives from a woman aged 45-59 years with colorectal cancer. The chain joins TRBV5-1 to TRBJ2-3; TRBD2 agrees at 10 bases. The CDR3: CASSSTSGADTQYF. CDR3 in DNA: TGCGCCAGCAGCTCCACTAGCGGGGCAGATACGCAGTATTTT.